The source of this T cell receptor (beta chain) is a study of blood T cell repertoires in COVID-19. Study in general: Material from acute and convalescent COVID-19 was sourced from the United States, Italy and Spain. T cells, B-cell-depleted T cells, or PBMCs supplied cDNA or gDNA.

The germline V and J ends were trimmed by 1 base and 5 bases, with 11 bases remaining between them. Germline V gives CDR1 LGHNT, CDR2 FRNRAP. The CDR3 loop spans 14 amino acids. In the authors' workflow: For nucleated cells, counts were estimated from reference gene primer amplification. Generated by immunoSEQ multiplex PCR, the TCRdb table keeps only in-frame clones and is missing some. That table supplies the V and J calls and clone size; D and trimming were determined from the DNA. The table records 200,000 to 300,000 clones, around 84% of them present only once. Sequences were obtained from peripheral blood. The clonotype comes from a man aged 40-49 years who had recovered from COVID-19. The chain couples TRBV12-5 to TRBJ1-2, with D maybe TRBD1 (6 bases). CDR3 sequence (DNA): TGTGCTAGTGGTTTGGGGGCAGGGGATTATGGCTACACCTTC. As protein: CASGLGAGDYGYTF.